The 18 T cell receptor beta chains in this list originate from one sample, sequenced in a study of T cells expressing NK-cell markers. TCRdb re-called the 5' RACE reads and shows each CDR3 protein once, DNA omitted. Its listing shows about 400,000 distinct CDR3 sequences. Sequences were obtained from blood T cells: a sorted CD56 or NKG2C T cell subset, CD4+ or CD8+ T cells, or bulk PBMC T cells (not recorded which). The receptors stem from a woman aged 45-65 years in good health.

The chain has TRBV4-2 and TRBJ2-3; there is no DNA to check the TCRdb D call of TRBD1. This CDR3 region has 15 residues. Germline CDR1 reads LGHNA; CDR2 reads YNFKEQ. CDR3 sequence reads: CASRDGGRNTDTQYF.

The chain is built from TRBV20-1 and TRBJ2-3; the D call from TCRdb, TRBD2, cannot be confirmed without DNA. The CDR3 has 11 amino acids. Germline loops: CDR1 DFQATT, CDR2 SNEGSKA (reference sequence). The CDR3 sequence is CSASGEGAQYF.

The chain carries TRBV2 and TRBJ2-7; no DNA is available, so the TRBD1 call from TCRdb remains unchecked. This CDR3 is 16 amino acids long. Germline CDR1 reads SNHLY; CDR2 reads FYNNEI. The CDR3 reads CASNPTGDRGVYEQYF. Looking up the rest from reference TRBV2 and TRBJ2-7 gives the full variable domain: EPEVTQTPSHQVTQMGQEVILRCVPISNHLYFYWYRQILGQKVEFLVSFYNNEISEKSEIFDDQFSVERPDGSNFTLKIRSTKLEDSAMYFCASNPTGDRGVYEQYFGPGTRLTVT.

The chain combines TRBV14 with TRBJ2-1; lacking DNA, the TRBD2 call made by TCRdb goes unchecked. The CDR3 runs to 17 residues. Germline-derived CDR1 and CDR2 are SGHDN and FVKESK. The CDR3 here is CASSQGTPRRGEGEQFF.

The chain uses TRBV19 and TRBJ2-5; the TRBD1 assignment by TCRdb is unverifiable without DNA. The germline V gene has CDR1 LNHDA and CDR2 SQIVND (reference sequence). This CDR3 has 13 residues. Here the CDR3 reads CASSQGEPETQYF.

The CDR3 loop is CASSPRTAGSGELFFF. The V call is TRBV12-3 or TRBV12-4, the J call TRBJ2-2; TCRdb calls TRBD2, which cannot be checked without DNA. This CDR3 spans 16 amino acids.

The chain uses TRBV15 and TRBJ2-1. The CDR3 is 12 amino acids. Germline values: CDR1 LNHNV, CDR2 YYDKDF (reference sequence). The CDR3 loop reads CATSYGGNEQFF.

The rearrangement links TRBV20-1 to TRBJ1-5; TCRdb picks TRBD1, but there is no DNA to check that call. CDR1 is DFQATT, CDR2 SNEGSKA, per germline (reference sequence). The CDR3 runs 14 residues. The CDR3 loop reads CSALFDRGNQPQHF.

The chain links TRBV27 to TRBJ2-1; the D gene TCRdb calls, TRBD2, cannot be checked with no DNA. The CDR3 totals 15 residues. Germline V gene data show CDR1 as MNHEY and CDR2 as SMNVEV (reference sequence). CDR3 sequence: CASSRQAGSINEQFF.

V gene TRBV9 combines with J gene TRBJ2-2; TCRdb designates TRBD1, a call that cannot be tested without DNA. The CDR3 length is 15 residues. Germline V gives CDR1 SGDLS, CDR2 YYNGEE. The CDR3 loop reads CASSPQTGNTGELFF.

V is TRBV27 and J is TRBJ2-3; TCRdb lists TRBD1, though no DNA is available to test this call. CDR1 and CDR2 (germline): MNHEY, SMNVEV (reference sequence). CDR3 length: 15 amino acids. The CDR3 here is CASSSVGVSTDTQYF.

The chain links TRBV27 to TRBJ1-1; TCRdb outputs TRBD1, but without DNA this stays unchecked. The germline CDR1 and CDR2 sequences are MNHEY and SMNVEV (reference sequence). The CDR3 is made up of 14 amino acids. The CDR3 region is CASSTTRGNTEAFF.

This chain's CDR3 is CATSGTSGYEQYF. The chain links TRBV2 to TRBJ2-7; TCRdb picks TRBD2, but there is no DNA to check that call. The CDR3 has 13 residues. CDR1 is SNHLY, CDR2 FYNNEI, per germline.

The chain uses TRBV7-9 and TRBJ1-1. The length of the CDR3 is 15 residues. From germline, CDR1 is SEHNR and CDR2 FQNEAQ (reference sequence). This CDR3 is CASSFAGSSNTEAFF.

This sequence joins TRBV10-3 and TRBJ2-2; TCRdb returns TRBD1, unconfirmable since there is no DNA. The CDR3 extends over 16 amino acids. Per the germline V gene, CDR1 is ENHRY and CDR2 is SYGVKD. The CDR3 sequence: CAIILSPGTGTGELFF.

V is TRBV2 and J is TRBJ2-1; with no DNA, the TCRdb D assignment of TRBD2 cannot be verified. The CDR3 runs 14 residues. Germline CDR1 and CDR2: SNHLY and FYNNEI. The CDR3 spells CASSGLALTGEQFF.

This CDR3 reads CASSYLQGRTDTQYF. The rearrangement links TRBV6-2 or TRBV6-3 to TRBJ2-3; without DNA, the TCRdb call of TRBD1 cannot be checked. The germline V gene encodes CDR1 MNHEY and CDR2 SVGEGT. The CDR3 runs 15 residues.

The V call is TRBV5-1, the J call TRBJ2-3; TCRdb selects TRBD2, and the lack of DNA leaves this call unchecked. The germline gives CDR1 SGHRS, CDR2 YFSETQ. CDR3 length equals 18 residues. The chain's CDR3 is CASSLVGLAGSGADTQYF.